The 16 T cell receptor beta chains reported below all come from one sample, sequenced in a study of blood T cells in healthy people across ages (dated by TCRdb to the mid-2010s). The library came from 5' RACE. TCRdb shows the sequencer as Illumina HiSeq 2500. A second PCR of roughly 6 to 12 cycles was performed with a sample-barcoded 5' primer and a J-beta primer mix. The raw public data were reprocessed by TCRdb itself: fastp quality trimming at Q25, MiXCR clonotype calling, in-frame beta chains only. One record per CDR3 amino acid sequence lists the most common genes and DNA. This sample lists roughly 2 million distinct CDR3 sequences; around 48% were detected once. 2.1% of the sample is taken by the ten largest. Input material: blood. The receptors were gathered from a woman in her thirties or forties in good health.

The chain uses TRBV7-8 and TRBJ2-3; a weak D match, TRBD1 (5 bases). Germline-derived CDR1 and CDR2 are SGHVS and FQNEAQ. Trimming stripped 5 bases from V and 4 bases from J, with 13 bases between. The CDR3 runs 14 residues. The CDR3 loop reads CASSIALGADTQYF. In DNA, the CDR3 is TGTGCCAGCAGCATCGCCCTAGGGGCAGATACGCAGTATTTT.

The V and J genes are TRBV28 and TRBJ2-3, with D uncertain. Germline V lookup: CDR1 MDHEN, CDR2 SYDVKM. V was clipped by 8 bases and J by 1 base, with 7 bases between them. The CDR3 totals 12 residues. CDR3 region: CASGERTDTQYF. CDR3 in DNA: TGTGCCAGCGGGGAACGCACAGATACGCAGTATTTT.

A word on this clonotype: Relative to the germline gene, one junction end is altered; a read error may explain this. The rearrangement uses TRBV2 and TRBJ2-7; a possible D gene is TRBD1 (5 bases). CDR1 is SNHLY and CDR2 is FYNNEI in the germline V gene. There are 16 residues in the CDR3. The CDR3 DNA reads as TGTGCCAGCAGTGCCTACGCCCTGGACACCTCCTACGAGCTGTACTTC. It specifies CASSAYALDTSYELYF.

About this clonotype itself: A single base separates this from a much larger clone, so it may be a read error. The chain uses TRBV4-1 and TRBJ2-5; D remains ambiguous. Gene TRBJ2-1 matches the end of the DNA better, so the J call may be wrong. The germline gives CDR1 MGHRA, CDR2 YSYEKL. CDR3 length: 13 amino acids. In DNA form, the CDR3 reads TGCGCCAGCAGCCTTGTGGTGGTTGAGACCCAGTTCTTC. Its translation: CASSLVVVETQFF.

CDR3 in amino acids: CASSQDLPGQQPQHF. The CDR3 DNA is TGTGCCAGCAGCCAAGATCTGCCAGGGCAGCAGCCCCAGCATTTT. The gene calls are TRBV3-1 and TRBJ1-5; weak D call: TRBD1 (5 bases). The V end lost 0 bases, the J end lost 7 bases, and 13 bases lay between the germline ends. CDR3 length: 15 amino acids. CDR1 is LGHDT, CDR2 YNNKEL, per germline (reference sequence).

This clonotype was observed a handful of times. The CDR3 spells CASSQIQGAFEQYF. CDR3 DNA: TGTGCCAGCAGCCAAATCCAGGGGGCTTTCGAGCAGTACTTC. The gene calls are TRBV14 and TRBJ2-7; 8 bases are shared with TRBD1. Germline V gene sequence: CDR1 SGHDN, CDR2 FVKESK. CDR3 size: 14 residues. Trimming cost V 2 bases and J 6 bases; bases outside gene matches: 6. Filled out from reference TRBV14 and TRBJ2-7, the complete variable domain reads EAGVTQFPSHSVIEKGQTVTLRCDPISGHDNLYWYRRVMGKEIKFLLHFVKESKQDESGMPNNRFLAERTGGTYSTLKVQPAELEDSGVYFCASSQIQGAFEQYFGPGTRLTVT.

The J gene is TRBJ1-5, the V gene TRBV7-9, with D tentatively TRBD1 (6 bases). The CDR3 loop spans 15 amino acids. The germline V gene encodes CDR1 SEHNR and CDR2 FQNEAQ (reference sequence). The V end lost 1 base, the J end lost 3 bases, and 10 bases lay between the germline ends. The CDR3 coding sequence is TGTGCCAGCAGCTTAGGGACAGTCAACAATCAGCCCCAGCATTTT. It codes for CASSLGTVNNQPQHF. Together with reference TRBV7-9 and TRBJ1-5, the CDR3 gives the full variable domain: DTGVSQNPRHKITKRGQNVTFRCDPISEHNRLYWYRQTLGQGPEFLTYFQNEAQLEKSRLLSDRFSAERPKGSFSTLEIQRTEQGDSAMYLCASSLGTVNNQPQHFGDGTRLSIL.

This clonotype was recorded once. V gene TRBV21-1 combines with J gene TRBJ2-1. TRBV21-1 is recorded as a pseudogene. The CDR3 is made up of 13 amino acids. CDR3 nucleotide sequence: TGTGCCAGCAGCTGCCGATGGAGCACAGAGCAGTTCTTC. It is translated as CASSCRWSTEQFF.

The chain is built from TRBV20-1 and TRBJ2-1, with D possibly being TRBD1 or TRBD2 (7 bases each). Germline loops: CDR1 DFQATT, CDR2 SNEGSKA (reference sequence). The CDR3 has 13 amino acids. Trimming pared 8 bases from V and 6 bases from J, leaving 17 bases between. In DNA, the CDR3 is TGCAGTCACGGGGAGGGGGCCGGCAATGAGCAGTTCTTC. Its protein product is CSHGEGAGNEQFF.

The rearrangement links TRBV11-1 to TRBJ2-1; D possibly corresponds to TRBD2 (6 bases). Trimming stripped 6 bases from V and 12 bases from J, with 15 bases between. From germline, CDR1 is SGHAT and CDR2 FQDESV (reference sequence). This CDR3 has 12 amino acids. DNA of the CDR3: TGTGCCAGCAGACGCGGGGCTGGGGGGCAGTTCTTC. Protein: CASRRGAGGQFF. Complete variable domain (other parts from reference TRBV11-1 and TRBJ2-1): EAEVAQSPRYKITEKSQAVAFWCDPISGHATLYWYRQILGQGPELLVQFQDESVVDDSQLPKDRFSAERLKGVDSTLKIQPAELGDSAMYLCASRRGAGGQFFGPGTRLTVL.

This clonotype was counted only a few times. For the CDR3, the DNA is TGTGCCAGCAGCTTATCGGGGGGACCCACTTATACGCAGTATTTT. This sequence encodes CASSLSGGPTYTQYF. V usage is TRBV7-2 and J usage is TRBJ2-3; 7 bases align to TRBD2. The CDR3 length is 15 residues. With 2 bases clipped from V and 7 bases from J, the junction kept 9 bases outside the gene matches. The V gene's germline CDR1 is SGHTA and CDR2 FQGNSA.

The J gene is TRBJ1-2, the V gene TRBV5-1; a possible D gene is TRBD1 (6 bases). This CDR3 region has 16 residues. Trimming cost V 6 bases and J 0 bases, with 18 bases left between them. Germline CDR1 and CDR2: SGHRS and YFSETQ. DNA for the CDR3: TGCGCCAGCACTATCGGGACACAGACTTCTAACTATGGCTACACCTTC. Protein sequence: CASTIGTQTSNYGYTF.

This chain joins TRBV6-2 or TRBV6-3 and TRBJ2-7; the D gene is possibly TRBD1 (6 bases). This CDR3 is 16 amino acids long. Germline V lookup: CDR1 MNHEY, CDR2 SVGEGT. Trimming took 4 bases from V and 2 from J, leaving 18 bases between them. CDR3 region: CASSSRQATSPYEQYF. CDR3 sequence (DNA): TGTGCCAGCAGTTCAAGACAGGCTACTTCCCCCTACGAGCAGTACTTC.

The CDR3 region has the DNA TGTGCCAGCAGCCCCCGGGGGGCTTGGTCTAAAGAGACCCAGTACTTC. Its protein is CASSPRGAWSKETQYF. V usage is TRBV27 and J usage is TRBJ2-5; a possible D gene is TRBD2 (7 bases). Per the germline V gene, CDR1 is MNHEY and CDR2 is SMNVEV (reference sequence). There are 16 residues in the CDR3. The V gene lost 6 bases and the J gene lost 3 bases, with 20 bases spanning the gap.

The chain joins TRBV6-2 or TRBV6-3 to TRBJ1-5, with D possibly matching TRBD1 (5 bases). The CDR3 covers 14 residues. Trimming cost V 7 bases and J 4 bases, with 14 bases left between them. Germline V CDR1 and CDR2: MNHEY, SVGEGT. The CDR3 here is CASKIGTLNQPQHF. Here the CDR3 DNA reads TGTGCCAGCAAAATAGGGACTTTAAATCAGCCCCAGCATTTT.

This clonotype was seen only a few times. The chain uses TRBV7-9 and TRBJ2-1; the match to TRBD1 covers 9 bases. V shed 9 bases, J shed 4 bases, and the junction held 7 bases outside the gene matches. The CDR3 totals 14 residues. Germline CDR1 SEHNR, CDR2 FQNEAQ (reference sequence). The CDR3 here is CASSPQGAYNEQFF. The CDR3, as DNA: TGTGCCAGTAGCCCACAGGGGGCATACAATGAGCAGTTCTTC.